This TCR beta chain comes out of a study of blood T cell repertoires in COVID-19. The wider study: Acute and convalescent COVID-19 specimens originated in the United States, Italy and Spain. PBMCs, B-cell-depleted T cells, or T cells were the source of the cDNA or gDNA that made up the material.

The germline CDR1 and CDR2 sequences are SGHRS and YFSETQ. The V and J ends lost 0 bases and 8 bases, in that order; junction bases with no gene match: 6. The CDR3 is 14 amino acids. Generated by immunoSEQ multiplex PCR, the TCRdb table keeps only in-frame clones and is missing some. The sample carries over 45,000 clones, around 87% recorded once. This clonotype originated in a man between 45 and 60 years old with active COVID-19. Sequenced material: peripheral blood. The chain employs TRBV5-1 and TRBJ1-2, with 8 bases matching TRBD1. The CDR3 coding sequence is TGCGCCAGCAGCTTGGTATCAGGGGGCGAAGGCTACACCTTC. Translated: CASSLVSGGEGYTF.